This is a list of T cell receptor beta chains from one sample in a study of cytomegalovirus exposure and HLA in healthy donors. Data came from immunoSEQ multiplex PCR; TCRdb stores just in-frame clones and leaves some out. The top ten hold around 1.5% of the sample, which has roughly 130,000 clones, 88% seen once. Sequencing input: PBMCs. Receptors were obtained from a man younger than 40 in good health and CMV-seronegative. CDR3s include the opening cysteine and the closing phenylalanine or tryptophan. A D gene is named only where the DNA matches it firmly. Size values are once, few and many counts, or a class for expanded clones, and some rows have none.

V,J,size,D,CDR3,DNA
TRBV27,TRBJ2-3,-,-,CAATSRDTQYF,TGTGCCGCCACCTCCCGGGATACGCAGTATTTT
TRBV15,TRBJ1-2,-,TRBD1,CATSRDRTGSGYTF,TGTGCCACCAGCAGAGATCGGACAGGGTCCGGCTACACCTTC
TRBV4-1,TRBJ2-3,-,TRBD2,CASSHQPPSGGIWDTQYF,TGCGCCAGCAGCCATCAGCCACCTAGCGGGGGGATTTGGGATACGCAGTATTTT
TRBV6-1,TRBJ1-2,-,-,CASSDRTGGTGYTF,TGTGCCAGCAGTGACCGAACTGGAGGGACGGGCTACACCTTC
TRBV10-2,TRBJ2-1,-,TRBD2,CASTLAGNYNEQFF,TGCGCCAGCACTCTAGCGGGGAACTACAATGAGCAGTTCTTC
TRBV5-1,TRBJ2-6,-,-,CASRLTTGTGANVLTF,TGCGCCAGCAGACTTACTACAGGGACTGGGGCCAACGTCCTGACTTTC
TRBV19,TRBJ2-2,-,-,CASSMLREELFF,TGTGCCAGTAGTATGTTGCGGGAAGAGCTGTTTTTT
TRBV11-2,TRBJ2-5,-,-,CASSFSGSTKRTQYF,TGTGCCAGCAGCTTCAGCGGGTCAACGAAGAGGACCCAGTACTTC
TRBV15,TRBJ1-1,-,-,CATSRDIGVYEAFF,TGTGCCACCAGCAGAGATATCGGTGTATATGAAGCTTTCTTT
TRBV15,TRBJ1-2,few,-,CATSSWDTTQFYGYTF,TGTGCCACCAGCAGCTGGGACACAACACAATTCTATGGCTACACCTTC
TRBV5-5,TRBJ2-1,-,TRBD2,CASSPTSGYYNEQFF,TGTGCCAGCAGCCCTACTAGCGGCTACTACAATGAGCAGTTCTTC
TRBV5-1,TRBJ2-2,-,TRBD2,CASRSDVRLAGTGELFF,TGCGCCAGCAGATCAGATGTGAGACTAGCGGGAACCGGGGAGCTGTTTTTT
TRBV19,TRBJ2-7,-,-,CASSVTALGEQYF,TGTGCCAGTAGTGTGACAGCTTTGGGCGAGCAGTACTTC
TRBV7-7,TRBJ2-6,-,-,CASSLGVGASGANVLTF,TGTGCCAGCAGCTTAGGAGTGGGGGCCTCTGGGGCCAACGTCCTGACTTTC
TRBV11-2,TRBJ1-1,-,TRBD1,CASSPRTGMNTEAFF,TGTGCCAGCAGCCCCCGGACAGGGATGAACACTGAAGCTTTCTTT
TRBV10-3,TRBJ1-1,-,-,CAISVYGDNTEAFF,TGTGCCATCAGTGTGTACGGTGATAACACTGAAGCTTTCTTT